The 23 T cell receptor beta chains in this list originate from one sample, sequenced in a study of cytomegalovirus exposure and HLA in healthy donors. TCRdb's copy holds only in-frame clones and misses some; the assay was immunoSEQ multiplex PCR. The profile covers 90,000 to 100,000 clones, with about 90% appearing a single time and approximately 6.3% taken by the ten largest. The sequenced sample consisted of PBMCs. Source of these receptors: a man between 18 and 35 years old in good health and CMV-seropositive.

The DNA of the CDR3 is TGCGCCAGCAGTGAGTTACCCTTCGGGGAGACCCAGTACTTC. Amino acids: CASSELPFGETQYF. The chain links TRBV10-1 to TRBJ2-5; no firm D call. V was cut by 1 base and J by 5 bases, with 11 bases left in between. From germline, CDR1 is WNHNN and CDR2 SYGVQD (reference sequence). This CDR3 is built from 14 residues.

This chain connects TRBV4-3 to TRBJ1-2; 8 nucleotides match TRBD1. V lost 0 bases, J lost 0 bases, and 9 bases stayed unmatched. CDR1 is LGHNA and CDR2 is YSLEER in the germline V gene. The CDR3 is 18 residues long. DNA for the CDR3: TGCGCCAGCAGCCAAGACTTTCTATCAGGGGGCCCTAACTATGGCTACACCTTC. The encoded protein is CASSQDFLSGGPNYGYTF.

The V call is TRBV7-2, the J call TRBJ2-7; possible D gene TRBD2, 6 bases. V was pared by 4 bases and J by 3 bases, with 19 bases between. CDR1 SGHTA and CDR2 FQGNSA come from the germline V gene. This CDR3 has 16 amino acids. Here the CDR3 DNA reads TGTGCCAGCAGCTCCGGTTTGCGGGGCGCCATCTACGAGCAGTACTTC. This encodes CASSSGLRGAIYEQYF.

The chain employs TRBV5-4 and TRBJ1-2; TRBD1 agrees at 11 bases. J lost 4 bases, V lost 0 bases, and 5 bases had no gene match. The CDR3 spans 16 residues. Germline values: CDR1 SGHNT, CDR2 YYREEE (reference sequence). The CDR3 DNA reads TGTGCCAGCAGCTTGGCCGGGACAGGGGGATTCTATGGCTACACCTTC. Translated, it gives CASSLAGTGGFYGYTF.

The rearrangement links TRBV6-5 to TRBJ2-7; the match to TRBD1 covers 7 bases. CDR1 is MNHEY and CDR2 is SVGAGI in the germline V gene. This CDR3 is 15 amino acids long. Trimming cost V 2 bases and J 3 bases; bases outside gene matches: 7. CDR3 amino acids: CASSYITGVGYEQYF. The CDR3 DNA reads TGTGCCAGCAGTTACATAACAGGGGTTGGCTACGAGCAGTACTTC.

This clone was counted once. This sequence joins TRBV11-2 and TRBJ1-2; D unclear. The germline gives CDR1 SGHAT, CDR2 FQNNGV. The CDR3 loop spans 14 amino acids. With 1 base removed from V and 2 bases from J, the gap between germline ends came to 8 bases. The CDR3 is CASSLAAENYGYTF. CDR3 bases: TGTGCCAGCAGCTTAGCTGCGGAAAACTATGGCTACACCTTC.

The chain combines TRBV11-2 with TRBJ2-3, with 7 bases that match TRBD2. Germline values: CDR1 SGHAT, CDR2 FQNNGV. The CDR3 contains 16 residues. V dropped 1 base and J dropped 2; count of bases not matched to a gene: 6. DNA of the CDR3: TGTGCCAGCAGCTTAGCCGGTGCGGGAGCCACAGATACGCAGTATTTT. Translated, it gives CASSLAGAGATDTQYF.

The chain couples TRBV9 to TRBJ2-7, with TRBD2 matching over 10 bases. The CDR3 is made up of 15 amino acids. V shed 2 bases, J shed 5 bases, and the junction held 7 bases outside the gene matches. The germline CDR1 and CDR2 sequences are SGDLS and YYNGEE. The chain's CDR3 is CASSVGSSGSHEQYF. The DNA for the CDR3 is TGTGCCAGCAGCGTCGGGTCTAGCGGGAGCCACGAGCAGTACTTC.

The chain combines TRBV14 with TRBJ2-3; TRBD2 aligns across 7 bases. The V gene end was trimmed by 3 bases and the J gene end by 1 base; junction bases not matched to a gene: 1. The germline gives CDR1 SGHDN, CDR2 FVKESK. CDR3 length: 14 residues. CDR3: CASSHREGTDTQYF. The CDR3 DNA is TGTGCCAGCAGCCACCGGGAGGGCACAGATACGCAGTATTTT.

V gene TRBV29-1 combines with J gene TRBJ2-1, with a tentative D call TRBD2 (6 bases). The germline V gene encodes CDR1 SQVTM and CDR2 ANQGSEA. Trimming shortened V by 7 bases and J by 8 bases, and 9 bases separated the two germline ends. The CDR3 sequence is 10 residues long. CDR3: CSGRGYEQFF. CDR3 nucleotides: TGCAGCGGGAGGGGATATGAGCAGTTCTTC.

The chain has TRBV9 and TRBJ2-3; 11 positions agree with TRBD2. Trimming at V came to 4 bases and at J to 4 bases, leaving 5 bases not matched to a gene. This CDR3 has 15 residues. Germline assignment: CDR1 SGDLS and CDR2 YYNGEE. The chain's CDR3 is CASSPLAGEADTQYF. The CDR3 nucleotides read TGTGCCAGCAGCCCACTAGCGGGAGAAGCAGATACGCAGTATTTT.

V gene TRBV7-9 combines with J gene TRBJ1-1; possible D gene TRBD1, 5 bases. V lost 2 bases, J lost 1 base, and 8 bases lay in between. Germline V gives CDR1 SEHNR, CDR2 FQNEAQ (reference sequence). The CDR3 consists of 14 residues. CDR3 loop: CASSLLTGNTEAFF. CDR3 coding DNA: TGTGCCAGCAGCTTACTAACAGGGAACACTGAAGCTTTCTTT.

The count of this clone is one. V gene TRBV27 combines with J gene TRBJ2-5; 8 bases match TRBD1. There are 14 residues in the CDR3. The trim removed 3 bases at V and 2 bases at J, leaving 2 bases unmatched. The germline V gene encodes CDR1 MNHEY and CDR2 SMNVEV (reference sequence). The CDR3 nucleotides read TGTGCCAGCAGTTTCGGACAGGGACAAGAGACCCAGTACTTC. Its translation: CASSFGQGQETQYF.

The chain couples TRBV28 to TRBJ2-3, with 15 bases matching TRBD2. CDR1 and CDR2 from the germline V gene are MDHEN and SYDVKM. This CDR3 has 16 amino acids. The junction had 9 bases not matched to a gene; V was cut back by 8 bases and J by 6 bases. The CDR3 DNA sequence: TGTGCCAGCGACGAAATCGGGACTAGCGGGGGGGATACGCAGTATTTT. This translates into CASDEIGTSGGDTQYF.

The rearrangement uses TRBV7-9 and TRBJ2-5; D is undetermined. The V end lost 1 base, the J end lost 4 bases, and 10 bases lay between the germline ends. Germline CDR1 reads SEHNR; CDR2 reads FQNEAQ (reference sequence). The CDR3 is made up of 14 amino acids. CDR3 coding DNA: TGTGCCAGCAGCTTAGTGCGGCTCCGAGAGACCCAGTACTTC. Amino acids: CASSLVRLRETQYF.

The genes are TRBV27 and TRBJ2-1; no reliable D call. Trimming took 6 bases from V and 1 from J, leaving 13 bases between them. Per the germline V gene, CDR1 is MNHEY and CDR2 is SMNVEV (reference sequence). The CDR3 length is 15 residues. CDR3 in amino acids: CASSPHDSSYNEQFF. For the CDR3, the DNA is TGTGCCAGCAGCCCTCACGATAGTTCCTACAATGAGCAGTTCTTC.

This rearrangement joins TRBV5-1 to TRBJ2-2; the match to TRBD2 covers 7 bases. The CDR3 is 16 residues long. Looked up from germline, CDR1 is SGHRS and CDR2 is YFSETQ. The J segment lost 5 bases and the V segment lost 0 bases, leaving 7 bases of the junction unmatched. The CDR3 DNA reads TGCGCCAGCAGCTTGGAGGGCGGGAGCGGAACCGGGGAGCTGTTTTTT. It yields the protein CASSLEGGSGTGELFF.

The genes are TRBV11-3 and TRBJ2-5, with TRBD1 identical over 9 bases. The J segment lost 3 bases and the V segment lost 5 bases, leaving 10 bases of the junction unmatched. The CDR3 extends over 16 amino acids. CDR1 is SGHNT, CDR2 YENEEA, per germline. CDR3 in amino acids: CASSLGQGVGKETQYF. CDR3 DNA: TGTGCCAGCAGCCTGGGACAGGGTGTGGGAAAAGAGACCCAGTACTTC. Full variable domain (remainder filled in from reference TRBV11-3 and TRBJ2-5): EAGVVQSPRYKIIEKKQPVAFWCNPISGHNTLYWYLQNLGQGPELLIRYENEEAVDDSQLPKDRFSAERLKGVDSTLKIQPAELGDSAVYLCASSLGQGVGKETQYFGPGTRLLVL.

The chain combines TRBV7-2 with TRBJ2-3; no definite D call. Germline CDR1 SGHTA, CDR2 FQGNSA. The CDR3 contains 15 residues. V was clipped by 3 bases and J by 0 bases, with 10 bases between them. In DNA, the CDR3 is TGTGCCAGCAGCTTTATAGCTGGTAGCACAGATACGCAGTATTTT. Translating it yields CASSFIAGSTDTQYF.

V gene TRBV6-5 combines with J gene TRBJ2-3, with no clear D. CDR1 is MNHEY and CDR2 is SVGAGI in the germline V gene. V was trimmed by 6 bases and J by 1 base, leaving 14 bases between them. The CDR3 has 15 residues. The CDR3 bases are TGTGCCAGCAGCTTACTTCGTCCGGGCACAGATACGCAGTATTTT. As protein: CASSLLRPGTDTQYF.

The chain uses TRBV5-4 and TRBJ1-1; no definite D call. V was pared by 0 bases and J by 0 bases, with 9 bases between. CDR1 and CDR2 from the germline V gene are SGHNT and YYREEE (reference sequence). The CDR3 has 15 residues. DNA of the CDR3: TGTGCCAGCAGCTTGGGAGCAACCTTGAACACTGAAGCTTTCTTT. Protein: CASSLGATLNTEAFF.

The J gene is TRBJ2-5, the V gene TRBV18; maybe TRBD1 (6 bases). The CDR3 is 15 residues long. Germline CDR1 reads KGHSH; CDR2 reads LQKENI. V gave up 4 bases and J gave up 3 bases, with 15 bases separating them. CDR3 nucleotide sequence: TGTGCCAGCTCACTTTGGGCAGGGGCGGAAGAGACCCAGTACTTC. This gives the protein CASSLWAGAEETQYF.

The genes are TRBV6-6 and TRBJ1-4, with D unclear. Germline V CDR1 and CDR2: MNHNY, SVGAGI (reference sequence). This CDR3 comprises 15 residues. Trimming removed 2 bases at V and 0 bases at J, with 7 bases between. CDR3 nucleotide sequence: TGTGCCAGCAGTTACAGCGGAACAACTAATGAAAAACTGTTTTTT. This translates into CASSYSGTTNEKLFF.